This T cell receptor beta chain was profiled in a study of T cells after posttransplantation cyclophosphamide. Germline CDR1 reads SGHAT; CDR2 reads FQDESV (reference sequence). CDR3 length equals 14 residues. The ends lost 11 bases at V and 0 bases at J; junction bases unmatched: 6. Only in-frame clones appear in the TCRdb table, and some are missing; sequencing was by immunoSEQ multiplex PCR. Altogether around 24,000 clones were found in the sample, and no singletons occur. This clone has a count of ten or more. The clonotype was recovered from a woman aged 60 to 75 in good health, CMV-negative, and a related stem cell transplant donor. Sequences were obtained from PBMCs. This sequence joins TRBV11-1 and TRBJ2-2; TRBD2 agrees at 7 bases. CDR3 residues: CAGGGSANTGELFF. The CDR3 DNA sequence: TGTGCCGGCGGGGGTAGCGCGAACACCGGGGAGCTGTTTTTT.